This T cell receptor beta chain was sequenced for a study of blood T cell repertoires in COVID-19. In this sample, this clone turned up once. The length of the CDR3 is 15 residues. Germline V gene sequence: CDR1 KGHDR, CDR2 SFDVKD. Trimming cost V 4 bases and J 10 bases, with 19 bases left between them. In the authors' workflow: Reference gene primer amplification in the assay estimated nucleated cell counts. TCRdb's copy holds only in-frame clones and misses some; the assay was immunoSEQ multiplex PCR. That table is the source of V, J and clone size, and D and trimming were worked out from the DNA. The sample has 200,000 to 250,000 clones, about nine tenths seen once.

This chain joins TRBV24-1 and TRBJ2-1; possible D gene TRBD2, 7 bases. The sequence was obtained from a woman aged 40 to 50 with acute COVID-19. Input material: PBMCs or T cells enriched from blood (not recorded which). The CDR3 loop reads CATSDRGAPFGEQFF. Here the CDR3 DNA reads TGTGCCACCAGTGACCGGGGGGCCCCCTTCGGGGAGCAGTTCTTC.